This T cell receptor beta chain is from a study of cytomegalovirus exposure and HLA in healthy donors. A multiplex PCR was run with 60 Vbeta primers and 13 Jbeta primers. Sequencing was performed with immunoSEQ multiplex PCR; in TCRdb, only in-frame clones are kept and a portion is missing. The sample carries over 100,000 clones, roughly four fifths recorded once. Sequenced input: PBMCs. This clonotype originated in a male donor in good health and CMV-seronegative.

In DNA, the CDR3 is TGTGCCAGCAGCTCCCTCGGGCGGGAGACTCTCAATGAGCAGTTCTTC. Its protein is CASSSLGRETLNEQFF. This chain links TRBV5-8 with TRBJ2-1, with 7 positions matching TRBD2. The CDR3 is made up of 16 amino acids. V gave up 3 bases and J gave up 6 bases; unmatched junction bases: 12. CDR1 is SGHTS and CDR2 is YDEGEE in the germline V gene.